The 3 T cell receptor beta chains below were found in one sample sequenced in a study of T cell repertoires in cytomegalovirus infection. Which antigens these TCRs recognize remains unknown. From the reads, TCRdb called clonotypes with MiXCR, one entry per CDR3 protein. This sample yields 300,000 to 400,000 distinct CDR3 sequences, of which about 28% are seen a single time; roughly 20% belongs to the top ten. The sample was cultured PBMCs, taken from culture after CMV antigen stimulation. The source of these receptors is a human donor in good health (CMV status not recorded). Some clones in this sample may be carry-over from other donors' samples.

This clonotype occurred once. This chain joins TRBV7-9 and TRBJ2-2, with D tentatively TRBD2 (6 bases). The V and J ends lost 6 bases and 7 bases respectively, with 15 bases between them. Germline V gene lookup returns CDR1 SEHNR and CDR2 FQNEAQ (reference sequence). This CDR3 region has 14 residues. The chain's CDR3 is CASRRDREIGELFF. The CDR3 nucleotides are TGTGCCAGCAGGCGGGACCGTGAGATCGGGGAGCTGTTTTTT.

The rearrangement joins TRBV7-9 to TRBJ2-2, with unresolved D. The CDR3 consists of 16 residues. V dropped 5 bases and J dropped 0 bases, with 13 bases sitting between them. CDR1 is SEHNR and CDR2 is FQNEAQ in the germline V gene (reference sequence). For the CDR3, the DNA is TGTGCCAGCAGCCAACTCCGGTACTCGAACACCGGGGAGCTGTTTTTT. It is translated as CASSQLRYSNTGELFF.

This clonotype was seen many times. The rearrangement links TRBV6-1 to TRBJ2-5; 7 bases agree with TRBD2. The CDR3 is 16 residues long. The V segment lost 4 bases and the J segment 1 base; nucleotides outside the gene matches: 9. From germline, CDR1 is MNHNS and CDR2 SASEGT. Here the CDR3 DNA reads TGTGCCAGCAGTGTATTGACGGGGGGAGGCCAAGAGACCCAGTACTTC. Its translation: CASSVLTGGGQETQYF.